The T cell receptor beta chain described here comes from a study of CD8 T cells in ankylosing spondylitis. The germline gives CDR1 SNHLY, CDR2 FYNNEI. CDR3 size: 13 residues. The junction had 8 bases not matched to a gene; V was cut back by 11 bases and J by 3 bases. The table lists this clonotype with many counts. What it binds is unknown. Study-level findings and limits: Reactive arthritis synovial fluid and blood previously showed some of these motif variants. Clones tied to disease were said to be significantly enriched in matched ankylosing spondylitis synovial fluid. Ankylosing spondylitis blood appeared to carry a characteristic TCR beta motif of roughly eight highly homologous variants.

Each CDR3 protein is one row after TCRdb ran MiXCR on the 5' RACE reads. The data contain fewer than 200,000 distinct CDR3 sequences, around a sixth of them seen just once; the ten biggest clones take up 4.3%. Input material: blood, either unsorted or a sorted T cell fraction (not recorded which). The clonotype originates from a male donor under 30 with ankylosing spondylitis or in good health (not recorded which). V usage is TRBV2 and J usage is TRBJ2-5, with 8 bases lining up with TRBD1. The CDR3 spells CAVPNRGEETQYF. The CDR3 DNA sequence: TGTGCCGTCCCCAACAGGGGGGAAGAGACCCAGTACTTC.